This T cell receptor (beta chain) was sequenced during a study of blood T cell repertoires in COVID-19. About the study: The samples span acute and convalescent COVID-19 from the United States, Italy and Spain. Nucleic acid was either cDNA or gDNA, and it came from T cells, B-cell-depleted T cells, or PBMCs.

Authors' analysis steps: Reference gene primer amplification gave nucleated cell count estimates. The data were produced by immunoSEQ multiplex PCR, yet TCRdb's version contains in-frame clones alone and is incomplete. That table gives V, J and clone size, and the DNA gave D and trimming. The repertoire consists of approximately 110,000 clones, with approximately 88% occurring once and the leading ten covering 0.7% to 1%. This clone was observed a handful of times. Trimming took 1 base from V and 0 from J, leaving 10 bases between them. CDR1 and CDR2 from the germline V gene are SGHAT and FQNNGV. The CDR3 runs to 16 residues.

The specimen was peripheral blood. V and J are TRBV11-2 and TRBJ1-3, with D maybe TRBD1 (5 bases). The clonotype was recovered from a woman in her 70s with acute or convalescent COVID-19. CDR3 nucleotides: TGTGCCAGCAGCTTAGGTGGGACTCTCTCTGGAAACACCATATATTTT. Translated, it gives CASSLGGTLSGNTIYF.